Listed below are T cell receptor beta chains from one sample, sequenced in a study of blood T cell repertoires in COVID-19. Data came from immunoSEQ multiplex PCR; TCRdb stores just in-frame clones and leaves some out. The table records roughly 200,000 clones, around 85% of them present only once. The sequenced sample was PBMCs or T cells enriched from blood (not recorded which). The receptor source for this set is a man aged 40-50 years who had recovered from COVID-19. Each CDR3 is given with its conserved first and last residue. D genes are given only for firm matches. Rows may omit the clone size; those that give it use once, few, many or a size class.

J gene	D gene	V gene	clone size	CDR3 protein	CDR3 DNA
TRBJ1-5	NA	TRBV19	many	CASSDFLRATQPQHF	TGTGCCAGTAGTGACTTCCTCAGGGCGACTCAGCCCCAGCATTTT
TRBJ2-1	NA	TRBV12-3/TRBV12-4	NA	CASMERRNEQFF	TGTGCCAGCATGGAGCGGAGGAATGAGCAGTTCTTC
TRBJ2-7	TRBD2	TRBV27	NA	CASSLTSTSYEQYF	TGTGCCAGCAGTTTGACTAGCACCTCCTACGAGCAGTACTTC
TRBJ2-5	NA	TRBV5-1	NA	CASSTARGASETQYF	TGCGCCAGCAGCACCGCCCGGGGAGCCTCGGAGACCCAGTACTTC
TRBJ2-7	NA	TRBV19	NA	CASAPGLSYEQYF	TGTGCCAGTGCACCCGGACTCAGCTACGAGCAGTACTTC
TRBJ2-1	TRBD1	TRBV28	NA	CASSSMRTDRANYNEQFF	TGTGCCAGCAGTTCCATGCGGACCGACAGGGCGAACTACAATGAGCAGTTCTTC
TRBJ1-1	NA	TRBV6-1	NA	CASSEAGEGEAFF	TGTGCCAGCAGTGAAGCTGGCGAGGGTGAAGCTTTCTTT
TRBJ2-5	NA	TRBV27	NA	CASSLRSRRTPQETQYF	TGTGCCAGCAGTTTACGTAGTAGAAGAACTCCTCAAGAGACCCAGTACTTC
TRBJ2-7	NA	TRBV7-6	few	CASSPGTYSYEQYF	TGTGCCAGCAGCCCCGGGACTTATTCCTACGAGCAGTACTTC
TRBJ1-1	NA	TRBV6-5	NA	CASSYGPHGNTEAFF	TGTGCCAGCAGTTACGGGCCCCACGGGAACACTGAAGCTTTCTTT
TRBJ2-1	TRBD2	TRBV19	NA	CASSVGTSVYNEQFF	TGTGCCAGTAGTGTCGGGACTAGCGTCTACAATGAGCAGTTCTTC
TRBJ2-7	TRBD1	TRBV19	NA	CASSAPVGTGGLSYEQYF	TGTGCCAGTAGTGCACCGGTGGGGACAGGGGGGCTCTCCTACGAGCAGTACTTC
TRBJ1-2	NA	TRBV11-3	NA	CASSHRTDPGYTF	TGTGCCAGCAGCCATCGGACAGACCCTGGCTACACCTTC
TRBJ1-4	NA	TRBV6-5	NA	CASRQGITTNEKLFF	TGTGCCAGCAGACAGGGAATTACAACTAATGAAAAACTGTTTTTT
TRBJ2-7	NA	TRBV5-5	once	CASSSAGSGSSYEQYF	TGTGCCAGCAGCTCGGCGGGGTCAGGGAGCTCCTACGAGCAGTACTTC
TRBJ2-5	TRBD2	TRBV4-1	NA	CASSQEWRGDPQGTQYF	TGCGCCAGCAGCCAAGAATGGCGGGGGGACCCCCAGGGGACCCAGTACTTC
TRBJ1-3	NA	TRBV7-2	NA	CASSSPPGSGNTIYF	TGTGCCAGCAGCTCCCCGCCAGGCTCTGGAAACACCATATATTTT
TRBJ1-1	NA	TRBV11-2	NA	CASSLGRGGMVNTEAFF	TGTGCCAGCAGCTTAGGCAGGGGAGGGATGGTGAACACTGAAGCTTTCTTT
TRBJ2-1	TRBD2	TRBV7-3	NA	CASSLATSVAYNEQFF	TGTGCCAGCAGCTTAGCAACTAGCGTCGCCTACAATGAGCAGTTCTTC
TRBJ1-2	NA	TRBV29-1	NA	CSVEHTYGYTF	TGCAGCGTTGAGCACACCTATGGCTACACCTTC
TRBJ2-1	TRBD2	TRBV6-1	NA	CASSELSGNNEQFF	TGTGCCAGCAGTGAATTAAGCGGGAACAATGAGCAGTTCTTC
TRBJ2-7	NA	TRBV20-1	few	CSASGNIFEAYEQYF	TGCAGTGCTAGTGGTAATATTTTCGAGGCCTACGAGCAGTACTTC